Listed here is a single T cell receptor (beta chain). Its antigen is still unknown. This sample was included in a study of regulatory T cells in long-lasting Graves disease. Through Arm-PCR of CDR3 regions and iRepertoire HTBI primers, TCR beta libraries were built. TCRdb passed the multiplex PCR reads through MiXCR, listing each CDR3 protein once. Altogether about 440,000 distinct CDR3 sequences are present, 15% to 20% being singletons, with the ten largest covering less than 30%. Time point meaning: newly diagnosed GD, antithyroid drugs for less than 3 months. Researchers made the TCR library from RNA that was extracted from PBMCs. Notes on the study in general: Gene preferences differed: TRBV28, TRBJ1-2, TRBJ2-5 in persistent cases.

The CDR3 is made up of 13 amino acids. Trimming shortened V by 5 bases and J by 2 bases, and 9 bases separated the two germline ends. Looked up from germline, CDR1 is MNHNS and CDR2 is SASEGT. These records were also assigned to another study, of T cells in Graves' hyperthyroidism and ophthalmopathy.

The chain employs TRBV6-1 and TRBJ1-1; D remains unclear. The material sequenced was peripheral blood mononuclear cells (PBMCs), taken at new diagnosis, from a patient treated with antithyroid drugs. The clonotype originates from a woman under 30 with Graves disease. The CDR3 DNA follows: TGTGCCAGCAGTAAGGATTTTAACACTGAAGCTTTCTTT. Amino acid sequence: CASSKDFNTEAFF.